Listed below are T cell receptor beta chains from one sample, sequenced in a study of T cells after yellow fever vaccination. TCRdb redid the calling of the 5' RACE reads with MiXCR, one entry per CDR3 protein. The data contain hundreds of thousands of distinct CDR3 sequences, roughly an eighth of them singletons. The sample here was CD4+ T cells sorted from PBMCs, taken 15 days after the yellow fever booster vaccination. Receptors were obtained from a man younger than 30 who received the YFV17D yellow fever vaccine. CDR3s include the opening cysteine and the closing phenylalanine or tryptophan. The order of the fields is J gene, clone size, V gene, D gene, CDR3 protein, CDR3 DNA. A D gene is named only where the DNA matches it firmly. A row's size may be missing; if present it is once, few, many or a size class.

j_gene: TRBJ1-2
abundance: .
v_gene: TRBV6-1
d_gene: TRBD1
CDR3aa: CASKRMTGGGSGYTF
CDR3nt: TGTGCCAGCAAACGGATGACAGGGGGGGGTTCCGGCTACACCTTC

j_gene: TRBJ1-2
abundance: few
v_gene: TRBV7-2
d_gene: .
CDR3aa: CASSVGGAGYTF
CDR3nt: TGTGCCAGCAGCGTGGGAGGGGCTGGCTACACCTTC

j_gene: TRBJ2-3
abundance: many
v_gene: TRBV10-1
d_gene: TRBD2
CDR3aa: CASSDVQRGVVNTQYF
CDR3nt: TGCGCCAGCAGTGATGTCCAGCGGGGGGTTGTGAATACGCAGTATTTT

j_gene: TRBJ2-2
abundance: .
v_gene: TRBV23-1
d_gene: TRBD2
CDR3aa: CASSHSTSGDYTGELFF
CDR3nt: TGCGCCAGCAGTCACTCGACTAGCGGGGACTACACCGGGGAGCTGTTTTTT

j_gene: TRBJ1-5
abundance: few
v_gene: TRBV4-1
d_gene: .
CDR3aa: CASSQWDDPSNQPQHF
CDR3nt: TGCGCCAGCAGCCAATGGGACGACCCCAGCAATCAGCCCCAGCATTTT

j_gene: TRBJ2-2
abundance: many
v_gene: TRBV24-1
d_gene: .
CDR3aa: CATSRGEDNTGELFF
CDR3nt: TGTGCCACCAGCCGAGGAGAGGATAACACCGGGGAGCTGTTTTTT

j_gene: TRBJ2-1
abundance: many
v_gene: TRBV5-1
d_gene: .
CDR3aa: CASSFQVNNEQFF
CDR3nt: TGCGCCAGCAGCTTCCAGGTTAACAATGAGCAGTTCTTC

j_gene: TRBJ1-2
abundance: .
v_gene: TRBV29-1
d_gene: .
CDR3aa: CSSLTEGGYTF
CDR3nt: TGCAGCTCTCTTACCGAGGGCGGCTACACCTTC

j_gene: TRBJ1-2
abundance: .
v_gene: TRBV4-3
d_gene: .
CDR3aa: CASSQEEGGRGGYTF
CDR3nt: TGCGCCAGCAGCCAAGAAGAAGGGGGAAGAGGGGGCTACACCTTC

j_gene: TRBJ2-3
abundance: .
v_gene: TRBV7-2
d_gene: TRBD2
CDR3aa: CASSWGGSGVGDTQYF
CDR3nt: TGTGCCAGCAGCTGGGGGGGAAGCGGGGTAGGGGATACGCAGTATTTT

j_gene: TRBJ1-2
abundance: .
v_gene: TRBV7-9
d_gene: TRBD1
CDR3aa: CASSLRRDRDYGYTF
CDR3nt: TGTGCCAGCAGCTTACGCCGGGACAGAGACTATGGCTACACCTTC

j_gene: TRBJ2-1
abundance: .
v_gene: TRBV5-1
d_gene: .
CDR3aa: CASSFQGPVNEQFF
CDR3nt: TGCGCCAGCAGCTTCCAGGGACCGGTCAATGAGCAGTTCTTC

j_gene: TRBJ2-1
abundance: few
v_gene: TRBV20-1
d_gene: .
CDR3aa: CSARKKPRDSTSYNEQFF
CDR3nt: TGCAGTGCTAGAAAAAAGCCCCGGGACTCCACCTCCTACAATGAGCAGTTCTTC

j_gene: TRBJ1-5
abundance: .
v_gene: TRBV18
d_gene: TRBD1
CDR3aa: CASSPPGKGADQPQHF
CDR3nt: TGTGCCAGCTCACCACCTGGAAAGGGGGCGGATCAGCCCCAGCATTTT

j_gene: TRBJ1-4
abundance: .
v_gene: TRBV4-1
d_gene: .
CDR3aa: CASSLLQGTNEKLFF
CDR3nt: TGCGCCAGCAGCCTTCTCCAGGGGACTAATGAAAAACTGTTTTTT

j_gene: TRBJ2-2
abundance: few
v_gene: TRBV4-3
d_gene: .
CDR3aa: CASSQDRYTGELFF
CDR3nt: TGCGCCAGCAGCCAAGATAGATACACCGGGGAGCTGTTTTTT

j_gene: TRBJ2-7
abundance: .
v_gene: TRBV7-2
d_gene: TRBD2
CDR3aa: CASSFSPGGSYEQYF
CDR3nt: TGTGCCAGCAGTTTCTCACCGGGGGGCTCCTACGAGCAGTACTTC

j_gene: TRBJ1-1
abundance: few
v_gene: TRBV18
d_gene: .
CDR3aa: CASSPDGNTEAFF
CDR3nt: TGCGCCAGCAGCCCTGACGGGAACACTGAAGCTTTCTTT

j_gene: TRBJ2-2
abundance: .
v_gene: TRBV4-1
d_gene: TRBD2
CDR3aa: CASSHPREAGGVKGELFF
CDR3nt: TGCGCCAGCAGCCACCCGCGGGAAGCGGGGGGGGTCAAGGGGGAGCTGTTTTTT

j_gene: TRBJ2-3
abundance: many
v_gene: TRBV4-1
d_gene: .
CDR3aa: CASSGGAGDTQYF
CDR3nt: TGCGCCAGCAGCGGGGGCGCAGGGGATACGCAGTATTTT

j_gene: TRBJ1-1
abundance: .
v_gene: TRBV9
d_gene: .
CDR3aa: CASSVSGARNTEAFF
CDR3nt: TGTGCCAGCAGCGTATCGGGGGCGCGGAACACTGAAGCTTTCTTT

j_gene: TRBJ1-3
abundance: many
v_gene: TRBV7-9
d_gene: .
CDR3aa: CASSSTGRGNTIYF
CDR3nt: TGTGCCAGCAGCTCCACAGGGAGAGGGAACACCATATATTTT

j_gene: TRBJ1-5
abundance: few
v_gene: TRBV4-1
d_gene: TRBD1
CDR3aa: CASSQGGQAGEPQHF
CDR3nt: TGCGCCAGCAGCCAAGGGGGACAGGCCGGGGAGCCCCAGCATTTT

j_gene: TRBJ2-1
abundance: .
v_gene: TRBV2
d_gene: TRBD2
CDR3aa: CASKQAGGLNEQFF
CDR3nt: TGTGCCAGCAAACAAGCGGGGGGCCTCAATGAGCAGTTCTTC

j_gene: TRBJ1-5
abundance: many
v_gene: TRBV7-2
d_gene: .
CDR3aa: CASSFLTSGRSWAQHF
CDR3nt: TGTGCCAGCAGCTTCCTAACGTCAGGGCGATCGTGGGCCCAGCATTTT

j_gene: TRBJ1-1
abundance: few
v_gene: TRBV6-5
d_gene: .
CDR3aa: CASSSGDRRNTEAFF
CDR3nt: TGTGCCAGCAGTTCAGGGGATAGGAGGAACACTGAAGCTTTCTTT

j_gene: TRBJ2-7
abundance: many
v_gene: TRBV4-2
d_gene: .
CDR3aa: CASSQDLQSRTYEQYF
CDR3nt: TGTGCCAGCAGCCAAGATCTTCAGTCTAGGACCTACGAGCAGTACTTC

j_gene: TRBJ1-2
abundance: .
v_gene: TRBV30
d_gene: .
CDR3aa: CAWTGGSNYGYTF
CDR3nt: TGTGCCTGGACGGGGGGCTCGAACTATGGCTACACCTTC

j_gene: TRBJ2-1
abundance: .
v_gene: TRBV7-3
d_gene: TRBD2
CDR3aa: CASSQTSGRINEQFF
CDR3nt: TGTGCCAGCAGCCAGACTAGCGGAAGGATCAATGAGCAGTTCTTC

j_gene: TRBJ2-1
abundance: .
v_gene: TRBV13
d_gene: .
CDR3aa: CASSFRFLNEQFF
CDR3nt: TGTGCCAGCAGCTTTCGTTTCCTTAATGAGCAGTTCTTC

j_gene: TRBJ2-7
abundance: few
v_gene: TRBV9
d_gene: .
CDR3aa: CASSEGGGGGSYEQYF
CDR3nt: TGTGCCAGCAGCGAAGGAGGGGGTGGGGGCTCCTACGAGCAGTACTTC

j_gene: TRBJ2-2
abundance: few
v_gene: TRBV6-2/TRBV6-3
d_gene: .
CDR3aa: CASPDSNTGELFF
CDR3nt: TGTGCCAGTCCGGATTCGAACACCGGGGAGCTGTTTTTT

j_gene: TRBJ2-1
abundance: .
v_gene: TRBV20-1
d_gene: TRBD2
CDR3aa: CSARGWALAEYNEQFF
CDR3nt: TGCAGTGCTAGAGGGTGGGCACTAGCGGAATACAATGAGCAGTTCTTC

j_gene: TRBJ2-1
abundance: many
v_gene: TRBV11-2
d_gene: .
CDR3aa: CASSPRGAFTYNEQFF
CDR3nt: TGTGCCAGCAGCCCCCGCGGGGCCTTTACCTACAATGAGCAGTTCTTC

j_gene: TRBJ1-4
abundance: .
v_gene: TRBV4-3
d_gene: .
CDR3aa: CASSLRLWANEKLFF
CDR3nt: TGCGCCAGCAGCCTCCGTCTCTGGGCAAATGAAAAACTGTTTTTT

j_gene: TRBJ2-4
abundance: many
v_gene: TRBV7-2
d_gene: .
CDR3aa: CASSLQSASYQNIQYF
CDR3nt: TGTGCCAGCAGCTTACAATCTGCTAGTTACCAAAACATTCAGTACTTC

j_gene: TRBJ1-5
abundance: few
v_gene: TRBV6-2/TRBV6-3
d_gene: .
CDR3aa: CASSHPPSGLQPQHF
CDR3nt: TGTGCCAGCAGTCACCCTCCGAGCGGGCTTCAGCCCCAGCATTTT

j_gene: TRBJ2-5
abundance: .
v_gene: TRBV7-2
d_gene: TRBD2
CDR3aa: CASSLRTSQETQYF
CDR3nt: TGTGCCAGCAGCCTACGGACTAGCCAAGAGACCCAGTACTTC

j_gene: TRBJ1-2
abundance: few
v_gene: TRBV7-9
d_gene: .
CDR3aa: CASSLGVAYGYTF
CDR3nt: TGTGCCAGCAGCTTAGGAGTTGCGTATGGCTACACCTTC

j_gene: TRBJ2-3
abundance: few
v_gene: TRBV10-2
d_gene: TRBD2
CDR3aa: CASSEPGLAGGFSTDTQYF
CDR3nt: TGCGCCAGCAGTGAACCGGGACTAGCGGGGGGGTTCAGCACAGATACGCAGTATTTT

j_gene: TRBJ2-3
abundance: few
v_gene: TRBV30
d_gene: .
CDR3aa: CAWSRGSTDTQYF
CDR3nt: TGTGCCTGGAGTCGGGGGAGCACAGATACGCAGTATTTT

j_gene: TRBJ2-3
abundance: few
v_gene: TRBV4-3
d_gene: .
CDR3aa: CASSRGTLLEDTQYF
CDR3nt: TGCGCCAGCAGCCGAGGAACTTTACTAGAAGATACGCAGTATTTT

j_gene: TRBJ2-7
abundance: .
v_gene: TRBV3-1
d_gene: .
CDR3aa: CASSHEGGLGSSEQYF
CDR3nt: TGTGCCAGCAGCCATGAGGGGGGGCTCGGATCCAGCGAGCAGTACTTC

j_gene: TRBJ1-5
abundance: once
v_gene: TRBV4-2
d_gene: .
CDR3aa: CASSQDARGSNQPQHF
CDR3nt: TGTGCCAGCAGCCAAGATGCCAGGGGCAGCAATCAGCCCCAGCATTTT

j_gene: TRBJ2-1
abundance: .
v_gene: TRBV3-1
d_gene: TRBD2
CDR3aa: CASSPGGSRVDEQFF
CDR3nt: TGTGCCAGCAGCCCCGGGGGGTCCCGGGTCGATGAGCAGTTCTTC

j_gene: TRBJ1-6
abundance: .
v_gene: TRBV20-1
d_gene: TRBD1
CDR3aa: CSATGTGLLLSPLHF
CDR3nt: TGCAGTGCAACCGGGACAGGGCTCCTCTTATCACCCCTCCACTTT

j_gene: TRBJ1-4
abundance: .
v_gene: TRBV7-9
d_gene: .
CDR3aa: CASRTTNEKLFF
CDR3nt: TGTGCCAGCAGGACAACTAATGAAAAACTGTTTTTT

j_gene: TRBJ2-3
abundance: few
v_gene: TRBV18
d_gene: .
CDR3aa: CASSPRVGADTQYF
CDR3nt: TGTGCCAGCTCACCCCGGGTCGGCGCAGATACGCAGTATTTT

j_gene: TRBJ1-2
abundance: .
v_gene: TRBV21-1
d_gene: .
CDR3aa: CASSAQGAGGYTF
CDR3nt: TGTGCCAGCAGCGCCCAGGGGGCCGGTGGCTACACCTTC

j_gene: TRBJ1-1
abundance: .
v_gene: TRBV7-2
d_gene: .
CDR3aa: CASSLVRWGTEAFF
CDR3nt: TGTGCCAGCAGCTTAGTCCGGTGGGGCACTGAAGCTTTCTTT

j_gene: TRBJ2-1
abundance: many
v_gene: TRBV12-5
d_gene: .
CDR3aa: CASGTTGRVTNEQFF
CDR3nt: TGTGCTAGTGGTACCACAGGGAGGGTAACCAATGAGCAGTTCTTC

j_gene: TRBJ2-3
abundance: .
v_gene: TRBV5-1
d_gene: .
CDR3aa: CASSLKEGHSTDTQYF
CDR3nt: TGCGCCAGCAGCTTAAAAGAGGGGCATAGCACAGATACGCAGTATTTT

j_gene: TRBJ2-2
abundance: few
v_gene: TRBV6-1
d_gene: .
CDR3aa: CASTSSTGELFF
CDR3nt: TGTGCCAGCACCAGTTCCACCGGGGAGCTGTTTTTT

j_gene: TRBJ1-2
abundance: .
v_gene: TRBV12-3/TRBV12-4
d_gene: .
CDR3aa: CASSAGWVEGYTF
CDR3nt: TGTGCCAGCAGTGCGGGGTGGGTGGAAGGCTACACCTTC

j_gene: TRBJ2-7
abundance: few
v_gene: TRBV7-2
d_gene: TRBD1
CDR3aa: CASSLGDRPWEQYF
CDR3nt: TGTGCCAGCAGCTTAGGGGACAGGCCCTGGGAGCAGTACTTC

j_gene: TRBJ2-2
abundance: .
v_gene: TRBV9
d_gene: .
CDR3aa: CASSAPDGAATGELFF
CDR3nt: TGTGCCAGCAGCGCGCCAGACGGGGCCGCCACCGGGGAGCTGTTTTTT

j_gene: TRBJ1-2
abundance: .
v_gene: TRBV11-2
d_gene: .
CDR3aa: CASSFNQGKYGYTF
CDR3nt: TGTGCCAGCAGCTTTAATCAGGGCAAATATGGCTACACCTTC

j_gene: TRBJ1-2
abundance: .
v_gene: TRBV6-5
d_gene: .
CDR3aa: CASSPTVANYGYTF
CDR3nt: TGTGCCAGCAGCCCGACCGTTGCTAACTATGGCTACACCTTC

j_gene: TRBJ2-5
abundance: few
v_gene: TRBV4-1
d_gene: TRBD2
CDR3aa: CASSHSSGGTTETQYF
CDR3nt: TGCGCCAGCAGCCATTCTTCCGGGGGGACCACAGAGACCCAGTACTTC